These T cell receptor beta chains were read from a single sample in a study of lung T cells in sarcoidosis with Löfgren's syndrome. TCRdb ran MiXCR on the reads and lists one entry per CDR3 protein. The table has roughly 63,000 distinct CDR3 sequences, about 20% seen once. The sequencing input was CD4+ T cells from PBMCs. The source is a human donor with sarcoidosis (Löfgren's syndrome or another form), or a control subject (not recorded which). Both conserved end residues are part of each CDR3. The D gene is left open where the match is weak. Size is omitted from some rows. Given values are once, few, many or a class for expanded clones.

CASSKPPAAQGAYEQYF TGTGCCAGCAGCAAACCTCCGGCAGCTCAGGGGGCCTACGAGCAGTACTTC TRBD1 TRBJ2-7 TRBV7-2 few
CASSYSTLAKNIQYF TGTGCCAGCAGTTACTCGACACTAGCCAAAAACATTCAGTACTTC . TRBJ2-4 TRBV12-3/TRBV12-4 few
CASSTDTGTANYGYTF TGTGCCAGCAGCACGGATACCGGGACAGCTAACTATGGCTACACCTTC TRBD1 TRBJ1-2 TRBV5-5 .
CASSSGQTGANVLTF TGCGCCAGCAGTTCCGGACAGACTGGGGCCAACGTCCTGACTTTC . TRBJ2-6 TRBV10-1 many
CATSRRSPPSYSQPQHF TGTGCCACCAGCAGAAGAAGCCCGCCAAGCTACAGTCAGCCCCAGCATTTT . TRBJ1-5 TRBV15 .
CSARAGAGGTEAFF TGCAGTGCTAGAGCGGGGGCTGGGGGCACTGAAGCTTTCTTT . TRBJ1-1 TRBV20-1 many
CASSKDRGKRNQPQHF TGTGCCAGCAGTAAAGACAGGGGGAAACGGAATCAGCCCCAGCATTTT TRBD1 TRBJ1-5 TRBV2 few
CASSLRQGAFF TGTGCCAGCTCTCTAAGACAGGGAGCTTTCTTT TRBD1 TRBJ1-1 TRBV18 few
CASSLPGTRSTDTQYF TGTGCCAGCAGCTTACCAGGGACTCGTAGCACAGATACGCAGTATTTT . TRBJ2-3 TRBV5-4 many
CASSSPDWGGDKRTQYF TGTGCCAGCAGTTCCCCCGATTGGGGGGGGGATAAGAGAACCCAGTACTTC TRBD2 TRBJ2-5 TRBV6-1 many
CASSLSTRYSNQPQHF TGTGCCAGCAGTTTGTCAACCAGGTATAGCAATCAGCCCCAGCATTTT . TRBJ1-5 TRBV27 many
CASSSRENTEAFF TGTGCCAGCTCGTCTAGGGAGAACACTGAAGCTTTCTTT . TRBJ1-1 TRBV18 many
CSSLLRRQGLNTEAFF TGCAGCTCCCTTCTCAGGCGCCAGGGGCTGAACACTGAAGCTTTCTTT . TRBJ1-1 TRBV29-1 .
CASSHLNPGRGNTGELFF TGTGCCAGCAGCCATTTAAACCCAGGGAGGGGAAACACCGGGGAGCTGTTTTTT TRBD2 TRBJ2-2 TRBV6-1 many
CSARDFGGSSYNEQFF TGCAGTGCTAGAGATTTTGGGGGGAGCTCCTACAATGAGCAGTTCTTC . TRBJ2-1 TRBV20-1 few
CASAGGIGNTIYF TGTGCCAGCGCCGGGGGAATCGGAAACACCATATATTTT . TRBJ1-3 TRBV6-1 many
CASSLEGGGNTIYF TGTGCCAGCAGCTTAGAAGGTGGAGGGAACACCATATATTTT . TRBJ1-3 TRBV7-9 .
CASRPLAGGPREQFF TGTGCTAGCAGACCCCTTGCGGGAGGGCCGCGTGAGCAGTTCTTC TRBD2 TRBJ2-1 TRBV7-7 many
CASSLAGGLVNEQFF TGTGCCAGCAGTCTAGCGGGGGGGCTAGTCAATGAGCAGTTCTTC TRBD2 TRBJ2-1 TRBV12-3/TRBV12-4 few
CASLDWTGNTEAFF TGTGCCAGCCTCGATTGGACGGGGAACACTGAAGCTTTCTTT . TRBJ1-1 TRBV2 many
CSARTGGPLEQYF TGCAGTGCGAGAACAGGGGGCCCTCTCGAGCAGTACTTC TRBD1 TRBJ2-7 TRBV20-1 many
CASSFGGGRRGYTF TGTGCCAGCAGTTTTGGAGGGGGGCGGCGTGGCTACACCTTC . TRBJ1-2 TRBV28 many
CASSPSTDTQYF TGTGCCAGCTCACCGAGCACAGATACGCAGTATTTT . TRBJ2-3 TRBV18 many
CASRGHSNQPQHF TGCGCCAGCCGGGGGCATAGCAATCAGCCCCAGCATTTT . TRBJ1-5 TRBV10-2 few
CASSLGQTNTGELFF TGTGCCAGCAGCTTAGGTCAAACGAACACCGGGGAGCTGTTTTTT . TRBJ2-2 TRBV11-3 many
CASSPWGSGNQETQYF TGTGCCAGCTCACCTTGGGGTAGCGGCAACCAAGAGACCCAGTACTTC . TRBJ2-5 TRBV18 .
CASSSQAGADYGYTF TGTGCCAGCAGCTCCCAGGCGGGGGCGGACTATGGCTACACCTTC . TRBJ1-2 TRBV3-1 few
CASSVAGQLEGEQFF TGTGCCAGCAGCGTAGCTGGACAGTTAGAGGGTGAGCAGTTCTTC . TRBJ2-1 TRBV9 .